Below, one TCR beta chain is given with its context. Sample barcodes were added at both library ends during cDNA synthesis. MiXCR, applied by TCRdb to the 5' RACE reads, yields one record per CDR3 protein. The sample shows 350,000 to 450,000 distinct CDR3 sequences, 25% to 35% of them seen only once. These data come from a study of identical twins' blood T cells. The TCR sequence derives from a woman between 18 and 55 years old in good health. Sequencing input: PBMCs.

The CDR3 sequence: CASSQSNVRGELFF. DNA for the CDR3: TGTGCCAGCAGCCAATCGAACGTCAGAGGGGAGCTGTTTTTT. The V gene is TRBV3-1, the J gene TRBJ2-2; no clear D. Trimming pared 2 bases from V and 8 bases from J, leaving 12 bases between. The germline V gene encodes CDR1 LGHDT and CDR2 YNNKEL (reference sequence). The CDR3 totals 14 residues.